This T cell receptor beta chain was profiled in a study of CD4 T cells in relation to SARS-CoV-2 and coronaviruses. About the research overall: Convalescent patients were roughly 8 males and a few females; two were Hispanic. Whole-study results and caveats: Compared with monoreactive clones, crossreactive clones showed significantly weaker SARS-CoV-2 expansion.

The table came from immunoSEQ multiplex PCR; TCRdb's copy has only in-frame clones and leaves some out. Of approximately 40,000 clones listed, 75% to 85% are singletons. CDR1 and CDR2 (germline): SGHDN, FVKESK. With 3 bases clipped from V and 3 bases from J, the junction kept 9 bases outside the gene matches. The CDR3 contains 16 residues. A word on this clone: Its cognate antigen is unknown.

The V call is TRBV14, the J call TRBJ2-7, with 9 bases that match TRBD2. This TCR derives from an adult with COVID-19. Sequencing was done on a sample of memory CD4+ T cells from PBMCs, cultured in vitro. The CDR3 DNA is TGTGCCAGCAGCCACCTCGGGGGGCGGGAGGGCTACGAGCAGTACTTC. Translated, it gives CASSHLGGREGYEQYF.